Below, 13 T cell receptor beta chains from the same sample are listed, as sequenced in a study of sequential checkpoint blockade in melanoma. Assay used: immunoSEQ multiplex PCR; TCRdb lists only in-frame clones, some missing. The table lists about 5,000 clones, about 30% of them singletons, with around 22% in the top ten. Documented treatment: randomized to nivolumab then ipilimumab (arm A) or the reverse (arm B). Sequencing used tumor tissue (inferred from file names), obtained from a patient given nivolumab and ipilimumab in sequence. The receptor set was obtained from a human donor with melanoma.

The sample holds many counts of this clone. The chain is built from TRBV12-2 and TRBJ2-5; TRBD2, the D gene given by the table, was not confirmed from the DNA. TRBV12-2 is reported as a pseudogene. This CDR3 contains 16 residues. CDR3 in amino acids: CATLERRLAGGETQYF. The CDR3 coding sequence is TGTGCCACCCTGGAGAGAAGACTAGCGGGAGGAGAGACCCAGTACTTC.

The genes are TRBV6-8 and TRBJ1-1; no firm D call. Trimming cost V 7 bases and J 1 base, with 7 bases left between them. Germline CDR1 is MNHGY and CDR2 is SAAAGT. This CDR3 is built from 12 residues. Written as DNA, the CDR3 is TGTGCCAGCAACGTCCCGAACACTGAAGCTTTCTTT. Residues: CASNVPNTEAFF.

This clone occurred once. CDR3 sequence (DNA): TGTGCCAGTAGCCCGGGAGGGCCCTGGGAGACCCAGTACTTC. This gives the protein CASSPGGPWETQYF. The chain links TRBV19 to TRBJ2-5; TRBD2 aligns across 8 bases. There are 14 residues in the CDR3. With 6 bases clipped from V and 5 bases from J, the junction kept 8 bases outside the gene matches. Germline V gene lookup returns CDR1 LNHDA and CDR2 SQIVND (reference sequence).

The chain's CDR3 is CASSFAGQANYGYTF. The CDR3 DNA follows: TGTGCCAGCAGTTTCGCGGGGCAGGCTAACTATGGCTACACCTTC. V gene TRBV28 combines with J gene TRBJ1-2; a weak D match, TRBD1 (5 bases). The CDR3 loop spans 15 amino acids. Per germline, CDR1 MDHEN and CDR2 SYDVKM. V was trimmed by 3 bases and J by 0 bases, leaving 11 bases between them.

The chain is built from TRBV6-8 and TRBJ1-4; D ambiguous. CDR1 is MNHGY, CDR2 SAAAGT, per germline. The V end was cut by 0 bases, the J end by 6 bases, with 20 bases between. The CDR3 totals 18 residues. The CDR3 bases are TGTGCCAGCAGTTACTCGAACATCGGATCAGTCGATTATGAAAAACTGTTTTTT. It is translated as CASSYSNIGSVDYEKLFF.

This clone was seen only a few times. Its ends do not fully match the called genes, so a read error is possible. The chain is built from TRBV7-4 and TRBJ2-5; D is possibly TRBD1 (6 bases). The CDR3 loop spans 13 amino acids. Germline loops: CDR1 SGHVT, CDR2 SQSDAQ. The CDR3 sequence is CASSTGQSETQYF. The DNA for the CDR3 is TGTGCTAGCAGCACGGGACAATCGGAGACCCAGTACTTC.

This clone was observed a few times. This chain connects TRBV9 to TRBJ2-1; 10 bases map to TRBD2. The CDR3 extends over 14 amino acids. J was trimmed by 4 bases and V by 4 bases; bases with no gene match: 2. CDR1 is SGDLS, CDR2 YYNGEE, per germline. DNA for the CDR3: TGTGCCAGCAGCCGGACTAGCGGATACAATGAGCAGTTCTTC. Translating it yields CASSRTSGYNEQFF.

In its sample, this clone was seen a few times. V and J are TRBV11-3 and TRBJ2-2, with D perhaps TRBD1 or TRBD2 (6 bases each). The CDR3 extends over 15 amino acids. Germline CDR1 SGHNT, CDR2 YENEEA. The V and J ends lost 3 bases and 0 bases respectively, with 8 bases between them. As DNA, the CDR3 is TGTGCCAGCAGCTTTGGGGGGCCGAACACCGGGGAGCTGTTTTTT. This sequence encodes CASSFGGPNTGELFF.

This clone rates as medium-sized. The V call is TRBV6-8, the J call TRBJ1-1, with 8 bases aligning to TRBD1. V was pared by 6 bases and J by 3 bases, with 3 bases of the junction left unmatched. The CDR3 consists of 13 residues. The germline V gene encodes CDR1 MNHGY and CDR2 SAAAGT. CDR3 sequence: CASRGQADTEAFF. DNA for the CDR3: TGTGCCAGCAGGGGACAGGCGGACACTGAAGCTTTCTTT.

This clone was seen a single time. The genes are TRBV18 and TRBJ2-3; 7 bases map to TRBD1. V dropped 3 bases and J dropped 5; count of bases not matched to a gene: 2. CDR1 and CDR2 from the germline V gene are KGHSH and LQKENI. The CDR3 spans 13 residues. The CDR3 DNA reads TGTGCCAGCTCACCGGGGACAGTAGATACGCAGTATTTT. It codes for CASSPGTVDTQYF.

The V call is TRBV11-3, the J call TRBJ1-2; 8 nucleotides match TRBD1. CDR1 is SGHNT, CDR2 YENEEA, per germline. The trim removed 5 bases at V and 4 bases at J, leaving 9 bases unmatched. This CDR3 is built from 15 residues. The CDR3 spells CASSPEWDRTYGYTF. The DNA for the CDR3 is TGTGCCAGCAGCCCGGAATGGGACAGGACCTATGGCTACACCTTC.

This chain joins TRBV5-1 and TRBJ2-5; possible D gene TRBD1, 5 bases. V was shortened by 2 bases and J by 5 bases, with 16 bases between the two germline ends. From germline, CDR1 is SGHRS and CDR2 YFSETQ. The CDR3 covers 15 residues. In DNA form, the CDR3 reads TGCGCCAGCAGCTTCTCTTCAGGGAAAGAGGAGACCCAGTACTTC. This translates into CASSFSSGKEETQYF.

A few counts support this clone. The V and J genes are TRBV11-3 and TRBJ2-3, with 7 positions matching TRBD1. This CDR3 is built from 17 residues. V dropped 5 bases and J dropped 2; count of bases not matched to a gene: 13. Germline-derived CDR1 and CDR2 are SGHNT and YENEEA. CDR3 residues: CASSGLPPQGNTDTQYF. CDR3 nucleotide sequence: TGTGCCAGCAGCGGCCTCCCACCACAGGGGAACACAGATACGCAGTATTTT.